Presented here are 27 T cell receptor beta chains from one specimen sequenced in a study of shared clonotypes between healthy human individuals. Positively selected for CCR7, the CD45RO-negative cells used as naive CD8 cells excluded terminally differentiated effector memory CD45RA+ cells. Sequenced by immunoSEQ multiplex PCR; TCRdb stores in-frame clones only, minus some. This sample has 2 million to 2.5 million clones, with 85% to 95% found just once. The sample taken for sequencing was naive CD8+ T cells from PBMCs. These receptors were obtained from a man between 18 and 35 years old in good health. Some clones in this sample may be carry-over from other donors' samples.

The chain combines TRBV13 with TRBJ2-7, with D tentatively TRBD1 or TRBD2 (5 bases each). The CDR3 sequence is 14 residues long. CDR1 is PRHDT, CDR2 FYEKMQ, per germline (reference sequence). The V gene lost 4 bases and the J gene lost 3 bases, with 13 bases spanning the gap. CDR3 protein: CASSSVGVNYEQYF. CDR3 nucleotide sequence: TGTGCCAGCAGCTCCGTGGGGGTAAACTACGAGCAGTACTTC.

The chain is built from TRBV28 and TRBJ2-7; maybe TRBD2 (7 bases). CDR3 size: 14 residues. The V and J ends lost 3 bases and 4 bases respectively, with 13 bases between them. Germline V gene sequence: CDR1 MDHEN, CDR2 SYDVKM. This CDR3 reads CASSFRGAGYEQYF. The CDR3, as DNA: TGTGCCAGCAGTTTCCGGGGGGCCGGATACGAGCAGTACTTC.

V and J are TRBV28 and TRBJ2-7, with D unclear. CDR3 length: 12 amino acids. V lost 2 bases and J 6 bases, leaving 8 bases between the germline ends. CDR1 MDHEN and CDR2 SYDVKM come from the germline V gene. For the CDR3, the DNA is TGTGCCAGCAGTTTACCGCCCAGCGAGCAGTACTTC. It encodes CASSLPPSEQYF.

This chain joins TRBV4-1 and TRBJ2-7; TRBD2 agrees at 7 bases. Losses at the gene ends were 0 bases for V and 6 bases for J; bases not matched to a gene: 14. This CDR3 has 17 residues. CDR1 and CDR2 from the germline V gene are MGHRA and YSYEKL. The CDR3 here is CASSQEGRGGPKREQYF. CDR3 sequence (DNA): TGCGCCAGCAGCCAAGAAGGTCGGGGAGGGCCTAAACGCGAGCAGTACTTC.

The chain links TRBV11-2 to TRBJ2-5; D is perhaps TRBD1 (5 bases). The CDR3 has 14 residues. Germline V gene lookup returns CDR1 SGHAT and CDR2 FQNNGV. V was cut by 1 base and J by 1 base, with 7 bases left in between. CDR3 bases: TGTGCCAGCAGCTTAGCAGGGCTCCAAGAGACCCAGTACTTC. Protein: CASSLAGLQETQYF.

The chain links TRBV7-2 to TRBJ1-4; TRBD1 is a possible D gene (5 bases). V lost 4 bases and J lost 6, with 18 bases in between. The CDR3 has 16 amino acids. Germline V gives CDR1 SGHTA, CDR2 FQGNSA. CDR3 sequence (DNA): TGTGCCAGCAGCTCCAACCAGGGAGGGCTTGATGAAAAACTGTTTTTT. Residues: CASSSNQGGLDEKLFF. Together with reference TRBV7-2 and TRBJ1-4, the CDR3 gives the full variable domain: GAGVSQSPSNKVTEKGKDVELRCDPISGHTALYWYRQSLGQGLEFLIYFQGNSAPDKSGLPSDRFSAERTGGSVSTLTIQRTQQEDSAVYLCASSSNQGGLDEKLFFGSGTQLSVL.

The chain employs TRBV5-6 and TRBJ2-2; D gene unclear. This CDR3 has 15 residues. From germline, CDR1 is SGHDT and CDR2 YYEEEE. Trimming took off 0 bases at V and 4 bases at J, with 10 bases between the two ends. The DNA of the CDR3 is TGTGCCAGCAGCTTGGCCGGGTGGTTCACCGGGGAGCTGTTTTTT. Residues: CASSLAGWFTGELFF. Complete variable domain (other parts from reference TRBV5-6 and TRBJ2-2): DAGVTQSPTHLIKTRGQQVTLRCSPKSGHDTVSWYQQALGQGPQFIFQYYEEEERQRGNFPDRFSGHQFPNYSSELNVNALLLGDSALYLCASSLAGWFTGELFFGEGSRLTVL.

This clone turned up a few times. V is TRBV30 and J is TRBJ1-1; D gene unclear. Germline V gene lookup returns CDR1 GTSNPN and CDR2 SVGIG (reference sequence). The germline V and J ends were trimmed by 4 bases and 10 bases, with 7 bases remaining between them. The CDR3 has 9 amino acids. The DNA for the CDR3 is TGTGCCTGGAAGCCTGGAGCTTTCTTT. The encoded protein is CAWKPGAFF.

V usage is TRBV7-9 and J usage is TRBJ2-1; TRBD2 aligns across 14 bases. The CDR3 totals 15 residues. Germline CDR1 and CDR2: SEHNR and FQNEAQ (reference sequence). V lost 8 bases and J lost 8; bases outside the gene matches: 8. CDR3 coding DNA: TGTGCCAGCCAGCCGGGACTAGCGGGAGTTGATGAGCAGTTCTTC. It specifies CASQPGLAGVDEQFF.

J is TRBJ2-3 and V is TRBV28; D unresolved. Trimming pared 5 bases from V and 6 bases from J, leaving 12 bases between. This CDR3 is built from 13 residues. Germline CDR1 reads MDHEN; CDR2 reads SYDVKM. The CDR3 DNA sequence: TGTGCCAGCAGTCCCGGCAGCGCGGATACGCAGTATTTT. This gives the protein CASSPGSADTQYF.

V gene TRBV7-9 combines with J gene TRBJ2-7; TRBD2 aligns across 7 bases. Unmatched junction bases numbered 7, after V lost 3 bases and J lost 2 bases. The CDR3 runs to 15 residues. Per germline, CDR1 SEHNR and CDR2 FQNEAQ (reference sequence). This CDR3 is CASSFSSGSAYEQYF. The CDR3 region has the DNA TGTGCCAGCAGCTTCTCTAGCGGTTCCGCCTACGAGCAGTACTTC.

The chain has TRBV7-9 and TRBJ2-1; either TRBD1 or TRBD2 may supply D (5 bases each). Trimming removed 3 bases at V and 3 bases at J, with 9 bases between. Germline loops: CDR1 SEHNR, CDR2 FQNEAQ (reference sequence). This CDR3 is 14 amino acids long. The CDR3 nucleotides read TGTGCCAGCAGCTTCGGGGCAGACTACAATGAGCAGTTCTTC. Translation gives CASSFGADYNEQFF.

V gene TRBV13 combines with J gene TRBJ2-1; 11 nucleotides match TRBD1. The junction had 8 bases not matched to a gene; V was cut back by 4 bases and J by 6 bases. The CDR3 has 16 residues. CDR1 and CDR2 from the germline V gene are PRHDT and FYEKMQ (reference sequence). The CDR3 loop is CASSSSGQGAPNEQFF. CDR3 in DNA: TGTGCCAGCAGCTCCTCCGGACAGGGGGCGCCCAATGAGCAGTTCTTC.

CDR3 in DNA: TGTGCCAGCAGTCCCCCGCTTCGAAGAGAGACCCAGTACTTC. Its translation: CASSPPLRRETQYF. The chain links TRBV27 to TRBJ2-5; D gene uncertain. V lost 5 bases to trimming and J lost 4 bases, with 14 bases between them. The CDR3 spans 14 residues. Germline CDR1 is MNHEY and CDR2 is SMNVEV (reference sequence).

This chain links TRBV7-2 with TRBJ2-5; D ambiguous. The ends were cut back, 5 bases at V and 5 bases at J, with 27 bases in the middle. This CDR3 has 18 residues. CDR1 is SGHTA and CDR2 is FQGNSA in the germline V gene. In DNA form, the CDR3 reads TGTGCCAGCAGCCCCGGCGCAGGCGGCATCCACGTGAGGGAGACCCAGTACTTC. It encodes CASSPGAGGIHVRETQYF.

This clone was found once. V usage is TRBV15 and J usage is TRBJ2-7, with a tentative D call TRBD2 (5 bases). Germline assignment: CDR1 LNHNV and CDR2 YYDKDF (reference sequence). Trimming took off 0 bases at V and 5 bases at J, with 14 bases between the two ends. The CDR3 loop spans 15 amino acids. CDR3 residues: CATSREAIPGDEQYF. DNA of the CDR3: TGTGCCACCAGCAGAGAGGCTATTCCCGGGGACGAGCAGTACTTC.

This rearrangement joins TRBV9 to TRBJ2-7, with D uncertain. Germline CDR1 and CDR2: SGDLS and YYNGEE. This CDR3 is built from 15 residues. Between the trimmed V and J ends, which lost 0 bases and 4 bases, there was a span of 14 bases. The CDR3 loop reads CASSVGEGSIYEQYF. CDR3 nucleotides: TGTGCCAGCAGCGTAGGTGAAGGGTCGATATACGAGCAGTACTTC.

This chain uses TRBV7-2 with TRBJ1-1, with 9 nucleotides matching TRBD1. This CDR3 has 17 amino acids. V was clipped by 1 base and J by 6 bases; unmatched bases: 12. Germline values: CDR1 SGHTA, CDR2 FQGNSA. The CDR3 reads CASSLDWSWGQGAEAFF. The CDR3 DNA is TGTGCCAGCAGCTTAGATTGGTCTTGGGGACAGGGAGCTGAAGCTTTCTTT. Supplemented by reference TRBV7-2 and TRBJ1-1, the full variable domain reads GAGVSQSPSNKVTEKGKDVELRCDPISGHTALYWYRQSLGQGLEFLIYFQGNSAPDKSGLPSDRFSAERTGGSVSTLTIQRTQQEDSAVYLCASSLDWSWGQGAEAFFGQGTRLTVV.

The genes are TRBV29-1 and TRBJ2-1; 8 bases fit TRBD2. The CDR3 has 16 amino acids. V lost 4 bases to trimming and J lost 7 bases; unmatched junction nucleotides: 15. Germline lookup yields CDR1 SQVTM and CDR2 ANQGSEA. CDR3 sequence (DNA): TGCAGCGTTGTCAATACAGGGATCAGCGGGAGTAATGAGCAGTTCTTC. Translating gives CSVVNTGISGSNEQFF.

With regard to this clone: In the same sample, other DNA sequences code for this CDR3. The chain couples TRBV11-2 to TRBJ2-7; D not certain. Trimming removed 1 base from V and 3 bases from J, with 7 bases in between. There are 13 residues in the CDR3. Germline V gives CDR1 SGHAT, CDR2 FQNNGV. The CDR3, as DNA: TGTGCCAGCAGCTTAGTAGGGTTCTACGAGCAGTACTTC. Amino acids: CASSLVGFYEQYF.

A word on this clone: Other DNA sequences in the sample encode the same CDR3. CDR3 protein: CASSLGGFNQPQHF. The CDR3 DNA reads as TGTGCCAGCAGCTTAGGTGGGTTCAATCAGCCCCAGCATTTT. The J gene is TRBJ1-5, the V gene TRBV5-6; unclear D gene. Deletions cut 2 bases from V and 3 bases from J, with 9 bases between. This CDR3 region has 14 residues. Per the germline V gene, CDR1 is SGHDT and CDR2 is YYEEEE.

Here the CDR3 reads CASSLGTSGVLYYEQYF. CDR3 sequence (DNA): TGTGCCAGCAGTCTGGGGACTAGCGGGGTATTATACTACGAGCAGTACTTC. J is TRBJ2-7 and V is TRBV27, with 13 bases aligning to TRBD2. The ends lost 5 bases at V and 3 bases at J; junction bases unmatched: 10. The germline V gene encodes CDR1 MNHEY and CDR2 SMNVEV (reference sequence). The CDR3 is 17 amino acids.

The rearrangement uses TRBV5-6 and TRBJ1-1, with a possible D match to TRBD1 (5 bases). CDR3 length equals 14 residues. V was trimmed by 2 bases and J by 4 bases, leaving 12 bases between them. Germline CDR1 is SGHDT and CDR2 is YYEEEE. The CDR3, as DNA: TGTGCCAGCAGCTTCGGGCCTCAGGGCACTGAAGCTTTCTTT. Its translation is CASSFGPQGTEAFF.

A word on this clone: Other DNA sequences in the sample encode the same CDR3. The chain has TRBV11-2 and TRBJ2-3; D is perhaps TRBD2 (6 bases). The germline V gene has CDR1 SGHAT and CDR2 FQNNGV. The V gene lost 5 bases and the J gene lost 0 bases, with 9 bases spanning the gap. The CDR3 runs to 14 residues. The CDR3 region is CASSPSGSTDTQYF. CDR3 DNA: TGTGCCAGCAGCCCGAGCGGGAGCACAGATACGCAGTATTTT.

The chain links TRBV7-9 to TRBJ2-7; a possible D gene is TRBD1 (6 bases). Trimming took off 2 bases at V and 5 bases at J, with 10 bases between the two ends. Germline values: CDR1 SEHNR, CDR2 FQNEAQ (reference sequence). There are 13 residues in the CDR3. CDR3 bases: TGTGCCAGCAGCTTACCTGGACAGCACGAGCAGTACTTC. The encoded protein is CASSLPGQHEQYF.

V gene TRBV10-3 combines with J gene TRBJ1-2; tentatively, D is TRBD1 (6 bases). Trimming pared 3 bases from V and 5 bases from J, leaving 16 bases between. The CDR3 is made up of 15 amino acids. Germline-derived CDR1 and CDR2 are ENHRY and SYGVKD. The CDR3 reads CAISDPRDISYGYTF. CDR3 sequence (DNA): TGTGCCATCAGTGACCCACGGGACATCTCTTATGGCTACACCTTC.

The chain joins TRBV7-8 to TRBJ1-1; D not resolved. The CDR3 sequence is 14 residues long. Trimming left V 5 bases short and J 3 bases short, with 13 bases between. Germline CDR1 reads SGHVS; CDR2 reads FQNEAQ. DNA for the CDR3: TGTGCCAGCAGCCCGCCGGGCCGGGACACTGAAGCTTTCTTT. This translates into CASSPPGRDTEAFF.